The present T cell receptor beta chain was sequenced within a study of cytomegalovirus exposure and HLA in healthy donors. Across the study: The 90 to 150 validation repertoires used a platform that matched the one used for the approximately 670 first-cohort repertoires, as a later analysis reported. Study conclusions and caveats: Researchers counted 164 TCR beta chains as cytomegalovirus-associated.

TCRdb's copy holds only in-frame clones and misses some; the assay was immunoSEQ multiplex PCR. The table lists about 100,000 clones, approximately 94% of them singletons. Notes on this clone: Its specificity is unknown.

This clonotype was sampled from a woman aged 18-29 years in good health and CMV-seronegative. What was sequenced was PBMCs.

In DNA, the CDR3 is TGTGCCAGCAGCTTACGGGAAGGACTAGTGGGTGAGCAGTACTTC. It specifies CASSLREGLVGEQYF. The chain recombines TRBV7-9 with TRBJ2-7; 7 bases map to TRBD2. The CDR3 loop spans 15 amino acids. Germline V gene sequence: CDR1 SEHNR, CDR2 FQNEAQ (reference sequence). Trimming removed 2 bases from V and 7 bases from J; junction bases left unmatched: 11.